This T cell receptor beta chain is drawn from a study of response to subunit inactivated influenza vaccine. Study observations and caveats: The authors suggested that few new T cells are recruited per seasonal influenza vaccination.

Concerning this clonotype itself: What it binds is not known.

TCRdb re-called the RT-PCR reads with MiXCR, one entry per CDR3 protein. The sample includes just over 300,000 distinct CDR3 sequences, about 20% of them seen just once. The sample was PBMCs from blood, taken 21 months after vaccination. This TCR came from a man aged 50-75 years who received an inactivated influenza vaccine.

The CDR3 DNA reads TGTGCCAGCTCACCCCCGGGACTAGGAGACTACGAGCAGTACTTC. Encoded protein: CASSPPGLGDYEQYF. V and J are TRBV18 and TRBJ2-7; 8 positions agree with TRBD2. Germline CDR1 and CDR2: KGHSH and LQKENI. The CDR3 length is 15 residues. V dropped 3 bases and J dropped 3; count of bases not matched to a gene: 7.